This T cell receptor (beta chain) is from a study of blood T cell repertoires in COVID-19. V was shortened by 5 bases and J by 4 bases, with 9 bases between the two germline ends. Germline loops: CDR1 MNHEY, CDR2 SVGEGT. This CDR3 contains 13 residues. Sequenced by immunoSEQ multiplex PCR; TCRdb stores in-frame clones only, minus some. The repertoire includes 450,000 to 500,000 clones, around 90% of them detected once, and roughly 0.72% sits in the top ten. This clone was picked up a small number of times. This TCR was recovered from a young woman who had recovered from COVID-19. Sequences were obtained from PBMCs or T cells enriched from blood (not recorded which). The genes are TRBV6-2 or TRBV6-3 and TRBJ1-5, with D possibly matching TRBD1 (6 bases). Here the CDR3 DNA reads TGTGCCAGCAGTCCGCAGGGGAATCAGCCCCAGCATTTT. Translated: CASSPQGNQPQHF.